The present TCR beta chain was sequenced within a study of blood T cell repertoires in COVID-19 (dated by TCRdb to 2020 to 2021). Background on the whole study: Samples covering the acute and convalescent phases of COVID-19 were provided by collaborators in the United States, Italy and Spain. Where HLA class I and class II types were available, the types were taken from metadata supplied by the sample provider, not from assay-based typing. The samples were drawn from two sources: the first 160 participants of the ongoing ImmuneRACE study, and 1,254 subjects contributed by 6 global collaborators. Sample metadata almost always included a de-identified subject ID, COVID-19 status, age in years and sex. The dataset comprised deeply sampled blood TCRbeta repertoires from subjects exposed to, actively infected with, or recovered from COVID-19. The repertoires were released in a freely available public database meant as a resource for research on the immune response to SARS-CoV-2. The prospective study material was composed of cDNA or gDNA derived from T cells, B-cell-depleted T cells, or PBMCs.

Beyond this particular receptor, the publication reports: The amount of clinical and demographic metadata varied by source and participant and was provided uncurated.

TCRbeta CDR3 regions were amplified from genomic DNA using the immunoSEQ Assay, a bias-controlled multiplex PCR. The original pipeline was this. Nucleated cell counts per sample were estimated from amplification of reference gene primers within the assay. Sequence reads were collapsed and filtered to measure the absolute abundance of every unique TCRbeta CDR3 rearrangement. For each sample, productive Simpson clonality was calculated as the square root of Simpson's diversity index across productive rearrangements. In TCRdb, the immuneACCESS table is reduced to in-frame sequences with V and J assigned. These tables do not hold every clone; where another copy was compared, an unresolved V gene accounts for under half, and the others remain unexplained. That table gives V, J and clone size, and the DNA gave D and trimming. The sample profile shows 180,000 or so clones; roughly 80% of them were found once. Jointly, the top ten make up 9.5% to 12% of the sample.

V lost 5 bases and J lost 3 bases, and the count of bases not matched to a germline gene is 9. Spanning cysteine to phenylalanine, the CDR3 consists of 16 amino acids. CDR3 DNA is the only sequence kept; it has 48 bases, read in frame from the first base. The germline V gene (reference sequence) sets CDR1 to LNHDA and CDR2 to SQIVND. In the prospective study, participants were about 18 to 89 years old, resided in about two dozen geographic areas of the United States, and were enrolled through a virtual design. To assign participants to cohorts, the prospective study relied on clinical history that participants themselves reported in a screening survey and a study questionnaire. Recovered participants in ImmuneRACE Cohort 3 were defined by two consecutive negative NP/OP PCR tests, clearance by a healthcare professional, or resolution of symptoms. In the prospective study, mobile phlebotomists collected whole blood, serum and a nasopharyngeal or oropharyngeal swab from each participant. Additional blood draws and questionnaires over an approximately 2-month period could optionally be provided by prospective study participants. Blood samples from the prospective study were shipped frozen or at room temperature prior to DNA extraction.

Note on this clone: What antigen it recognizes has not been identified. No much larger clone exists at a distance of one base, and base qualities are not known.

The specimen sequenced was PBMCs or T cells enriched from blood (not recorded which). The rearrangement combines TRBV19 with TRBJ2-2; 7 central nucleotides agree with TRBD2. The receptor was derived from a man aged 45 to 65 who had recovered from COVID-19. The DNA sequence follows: TGTGCCAGTAGTTTTAGCGGGCCCGGAGACACCGGGGAGCTGTTTTTT. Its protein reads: CASSFSGPGDTGELFF.